Detailed here is one T cell receptor beta chain. Per the original methods: Amplification of reference gene primers provided the estimated nucleated cell counts. TCRdb keeps only in-frame clones here, not all; method: immunoSEQ multiplex PCR. V and J calls and clone size follow that table, whereas D and trimming were derived from the DNA. In the table there are over 120,000 clones, 75% to 90% of which are singletons. CDR3 size: 13 residues. The ends were cut back, 3 bases at V and 1 base at J, with 7 bases in the middle. Germline loops: CDR1 SGHDN, CDR2 FVKESK. This sample was included in a study of blood T cell repertoires in COVID-19. Study at large: Sites in the United States, Italy and Spain provided acute and convalescent COVID-19 samples. Sample material is recorded as cDNA or gDNA derived from T cells, B-cell-depleted T cells, or PBMCs.

The TCR was taken from a man aged 55-75 years with active or convalescent COVID-19. This chain links TRBV14 with TRBJ2-7; D is ambiguous. The sample consisted of peripheral blood. CDR3 bases: TGTGCCAGCAGCCACCTACAGTCCTACGAGCAGTACTTC. This encodes CASSHLQSYEQYF.